The 30 T cell receptor beta chains below were found in one sample sequenced in a study of a mutant IDH1 vaccine in newly diagnosed glioma. Sequencing used immunoSEQ multiplex PCR; TCRdb keeps in-frame clones, though not all of them. The sample holds 60,000 to 75,000 clones, around four fifths seen once. Time point indicated: baseline, week 1 (first vaccination visit). Treatment defined: pre-vaccination baseline after standard-of-care therapy. This sample comprised peripheral blood mononuclear cells (PBMCs), obtained from a glioma patient treated with radiotherapy, temozolomide or both. These TCRs come from a woman under 30 with glioma. Some clones in this sample may be carry-over from other donors' samples.

The rearrangement uses TRBV6-7 and TRBJ2-1; D perhaps matches TRBD2 (7 bases). TRBV6-7 carries the ORF label, with uncertain function. The CDR3 has 16 amino acids. Trimming removed 0 bases from V and 9 bases from J, with 18 bases in between. CDR3 protein: CASSYSRRGGVGEQFF. The CDR3 bases are TGTGCCAGCAGTTACTCTCGAAGGGGGGGGGTTGGTGAGCAGTTCTTC.

This chain links TRBV5-4 with TRBJ2-3; D may be TRBD1 (6 bases). The V end lost 0 bases, the J end lost 6 bases, and 14 bases lay between the germline ends. Germline values: CDR1 SGHNT, CDR2 YYREEE (reference sequence). The CDR3 consists of 15 residues. The CDR3 loop reads CASSLAGTGSDTQYF. CDR3 in DNA: TGTGCCAGCAGCTTGGCCGGTACAGGGTCTGATACGCAGTATTTT.

This chain joins TRBV5-1 and TRBJ1-1; unclear D gene. CDR1 and CDR2 (germline): SGHRS, YFSETQ. V lost 0 bases, J lost 3 bases, and 12 bases lay in between. This CDR3 is 15 amino acids long. The CDR3 sequence is CASSLANQRDTEAFF. The CDR3 DNA sequence: TGCGCCAGCAGCTTGGCCAACCAGCGGGACACTGAAGCTTTCTTT.

The chain carries TRBV2 and TRBJ2-7; 10 bases fit TRBD1. The CDR3 is 12 residues long. V lost 6 bases to trimming and J lost 8 bases; unmatched junction nucleotides: 4. Germline V CDR1 and CDR2: SNHLY, FYNNEI. The CDR3 here is CASRGDRGKQYF. CDR3 nucleotide sequence: TGTGCCAGCAGGGGGGACAGGGGCAAGCAGTACTTC.

V and J are TRBV4-3 and TRBJ1-4, with 8 bases that match TRBD1. Germline trimming cut 1 base from V and 7 bases from J; bases unmatched to any gene: 5. CDR1 is LGHNA and CDR2 is YSLEER in the germline V gene. The CDR3 length is 15 residues. CDR3 protein: CASSQGTGNSEKLFF. DNA for the CDR3: TGCGCCAGCAGCCAAGGGACAGGGAATTCTGAAAAACTGTTTTTT.

V and J are TRBV9 and TRBJ1-3, with a possible D match to TRBD1 (5 bases). From germline, CDR1 is SGDLS and CDR2 YYNGEE. The V and J ends lost 0 bases and 0 bases respectively, with 10 bases between them. The CDR3 consists of 16 residues. CDR3 nucleotide sequence: TGTGCCAGCAGCGTAGCCGGGGGGACCTCTGGAAACACCATATATTTT. Protein: CASSVAGGTSGNTIYF.

The CDR3 sequence is CSVEGGAGTDTQYF. CDR3 in DNA: TGCAGCGTTGAAGGGGGGGCGGGCACAGATACGCAGTATTTT. The genes are TRBV29-1 and TRBJ2-3, with D possibly called TRBD1 or TRBD2 (6 bases each). The V gene lost 1 base and the J gene lost 1 base, with 9 bases spanning the gap. CDR3 length: 14 residues. Germline CDR1 and CDR2: SQVTM and ANQGSEA.

The J gene is TRBJ2-7, the V gene TRBV7-9; a weak D match, TRBD2 (6 bases). The CDR3 runs to 14 residues. Trimming removed 5 bases from V and 1 base from J, with 12 bases in between. Germline CDR1 and CDR2: SEHNR and FQNEAQ (reference sequence). The DNA for the CDR3 is TGTGCCAGCAGCCCGGGGACTCTTTCCTACGAGCAGTACTTC. It translates to CASSPGTLSYEQYF.

The CDR3 protein is CSARSNTEAFF. The DNA of the CDR3 is TGCAGTGCTAGATCAAACACTGAAGCTTTCTTT. The gene calls are TRBV20-1 and TRBJ1-1; the D is unclear. This CDR3 has 11 amino acids. CDR1 and CDR2 from the germline V gene are DFQATT and SNEGSKA (reference sequence). The V and J ends lost 2 bases and 2 bases respectively, with 3 bases between them.

As DNA, the CDR3 is TGTGCCTGGAATCCGGGGCTTGGCGGTGGCTACACCTTC. It is translated as CAWNPGLGGGYTF. The genes are TRBV30 and TRBJ1-2; the D gene is possibly TRBD1 (5 bases). The CDR3 spans 13 residues. Germline lookup yields CDR1 GTSNPN and CDR2 SVGIG (reference sequence). V shed 4 bases and J shed 7 bases, with 16 bases lying between them.

The CDR3 loop reads CATRDEGGANTGELFF. CDR3 in DNA: TGTGCCACCCGGGATGAAGGAGGTGCGAACACCGGGGAGCTGTTTTTT. The V call is TRBV10-3, the J call TRBJ2-2; D may be TRBD2 (5 bases). The CDR3 consists of 16 residues. CDR1 is ENHRY and CDR2 is SYGVKD in the germline V gene. The V gene lost 10 bases and the J gene lost 0 bases, with 18 bases spanning the gap.

The chain is built from TRBV7-6 and TRBJ1-1; maybe TRBD1 (5 bases). Germline V gives CDR1 SGHVS, CDR2 FNYEAQ. The CDR3 loop spans 15 amino acids. V lost 1 base, J lost 1 base, and 10 bases lay in between. The DNA of the CDR3 is TGTGCCAGCAGCTTAGTCAGGGAACAGAACACTGAAGCTTTCTTT. Protein product: CASSLVREQNTEAFF.

The CDR3 spells CATSIGRNSNQPQHF. CDR3 in DNA: TGTGCCACCAGCATCGGACGGAATAGCAATCAGCCCCAGCATTTT. This rearrangement joins TRBV15 to TRBJ1-5; unclear D gene. Germline CDR1 LNHNV, CDR2 YYDKDF (reference sequence). V lost 4 bases and J 0 bases, leaving 10 bases between the germline ends. This CDR3 region has 15 residues.

V and J are TRBV5-4 and TRBJ1-1; D ambiguous. Deletions cut 3 bases from V and 1 base from J, with 13 bases between. CDR3 size: 15 residues. Germline CDR1 SGHNT, CDR2 YYREEE (reference sequence). The CDR3 sequence is CASSSTPGANTEAFF. The CDR3 nucleotides read TGTGCCAGCAGCTCCACCCCGGGAGCGAACACTGAAGCTTTCTTT. The full variable domain, with the rest looked up from reference TRBV5-4 and TRBJ1-1, is ETGVTQSPTHLIKTRGQQVTLRCSSQSGHNTVSWYQQALGQGPQFIFQYYREEENGRGNFPPRFSGLQFPNYSSELNVNALELDDSALYLCASSSTPGANTEAFFGQGTRLTVV.

The chain couples TRBV2 to TRBJ1-1; tentative D call: TRBD1 (5 bases). Trimming removed 7 bases at V and 4 bases at J, with 13 bases between. The CDR3 runs 13 residues. Germline lookup yields CDR1 SNHLY and CDR2 FYNNEI. The CDR3 DNA reads as TGTGCCAGCACCCCTTGGGGGACCACTGAAGCTTTCTTT. Protein sequence: CASTPWGTTEAFF.

This clone was counted only a few times. V usage is TRBV5-1 and J usage is TRBJ1-2, with 8 bases that match TRBD1. V trimming: 4 bases; J trimming: 8 bases; junction bases outside the gene matches: 16. The CDR3 runs to 16 residues. Germline V gene data show CDR1 as SGHRS and CDR2 as YFSETQ. The CDR3 sequence: CASSILPGQDSMGYTF. The CDR3 nucleotides are TGCGCCAGCAGCATACTTCCGGGACAGGACTCTATGGGCTACACCTTC.

This chain connects TRBV2 to TRBJ1-5; D unclear. The CDR3 has 14 residues. The ends were cut back, 0 bases at V and 5 bases at J, with 8 bases in the middle. The V gene's germline CDR1 is SNHLY and CDR2 FYNNEI. For the CDR3, the DNA is TGTGCCAGCAGTGAAGCGCGGTTGTATCAGCCCCAGCATTTT. This sequence encodes CASSEARLYQPQHF. The entire variable domain, with the rest obtained from reference TRBV2 and TRBJ1-5, is as follows: EPEVTQTPSHQVTQMGQEVILRCVPISNHLYFYWYRQILGQKVEFLVSFYNNEISEKSEIFDDQFSVERPDGSNFTLKIRSTKLEDSAMYFCASSEARLYQPQHFGDGTRLSIL.

This rearrangement joins TRBV29-1 to TRBJ2-7; a weak D match, TRBD1 (7 bases). V shed 7 bases and J shed 5 bases, with 21 bases lying between them. The CDR3 consists of 14 residues. Germline assignment: CDR1 SQVTM and CDR2 ANQGSEA. The CDR3 is CSDDQGGRCHEQYF. CDR3 in DNA: TGCAGCGACGACCAGGGGGGAAGATGTCACGAGCAGTACTTC.

The chain recombines TRBV5-4 with TRBJ1-2; D perhaps matches TRBD1 (6 bases). V was pared by 5 bases and J by 6 bases, with 17 bases between. From germline, CDR1 is SGHNT and CDR2 YYREEE (reference sequence). The CDR3 is made up of 14 amino acids. CDR3: CASSNSGTYDGYTF. The CDR3 nucleotides read TGTGCCAGCAGTAATTCCGGGACATACGATGGCTACACCTTC.

The chain uses TRBV9 and TRBJ2-2, with D hard to call. The germline V and J ends were trimmed by 9 bases and 6 bases, with 9 bases remaining between them. Germline CDR1 is SGDLS and CDR2 is YYNGEE. This CDR3 comprises 11 residues. CDR3 bases: TGTGCCACCGGGTCGCCCGGGGAGCTGTTTTTT. Residues: CATGSPGELFF.

This sequence joins TRBV7-2 and TRBJ2-5; D tentatively fits TRBD1 or TRBD2 (5 bases each). The V end lost 1 base, the J end lost 5 bases, and 8 bases lay between the germline ends. Germline V lookup: CDR1 SGHTA, CDR2 FQGNSA. The CDR3 loop spans 13 amino acids. CDR3 sequence reads: CASSLEWGETQYF. The CDR3 DNA follows: TGTGCCAGCAGCTTAGAGTGGGGGGAGACCCAGTACTTC.

This chain's CDR3 is CASSLKGRLETQYF. The CDR3 DNA is TGTGCCAGCAGCTTAAAGGGCAGGCTAGAGACCCAGTACTTC. This chain connects TRBV7-2 to TRBJ2-5; no reliable D call. V lost 2 bases and J lost 4, with 11 bases in between. Germline V gene lookup returns CDR1 SGHTA and CDR2 FQGNSA. The CDR3 runs 14 residues. The variable domain in full, completed from reference TRBV7-2 and TRBJ2-5, reads GAGVSQSPSNKVTEKGKDVELRCDPISGHTALYWYRQSLGQGLEFLIYFQGNSAPDKSGLPSDRFSAERTGGSVSTLTIQRTQQEDSAVYLCASSLKGRLETQYFGPGTRLLVL.

The J gene is TRBJ1-6, the V gene TRBV5-5; 10 bases align to TRBD1. The CDR3 loop spans 15 amino acids. The germline V gene encodes CDR1 SGHKS and CDR2 YYEKEE (reference sequence). The V segment lost 4 bases and the J segment 8 bases; nucleotides outside the gene matches: 6. The CDR3 loop reads CASSRAGTGDSPLHF. The CDR3 DNA is TGTGCCAGCAGCAGAGCCGGGACAGGGGATTCACCCCTCCACTTT.

The chain employs TRBV7-8 and TRBJ1-6; 7 bases map to TRBD1. The V and J ends lost 5 bases and 5 bases, in that order; junction bases with no gene match: 6. CDR3 length equals 15 residues. The germline V gene encodes CDR1 SGHVS and CDR2 FQNEAQ. CDR3 DNA: TGTGCCAGCAGCCGGGGACAGCGTAATAATTCACCCCTCCACTTT. Amino acids: CASSRGQRNNSPLHF.

The chain recombines TRBV4-3 with TRBJ1-1; D gene unclear. Trimming took off 1 base at V and 4 bases at J, with 7 bases between the two ends. The germline CDR1 and CDR2 sequences are LGHNA and YSLEER. The CDR3 runs to 13 residues. In nucleotides, the CDR3 is TGCGCCAGCAGCCAAGGGTGGAGCACTGAAGCTTTCTTT. It is translated as CASSQGWSTEAFF.

The chain links TRBV2 to TRBJ1-2, with D possibly matching TRBD1 (6 bases). The CDR3 sequence is 15 residues long. Trimming pared 0 bases from V and 4 bases from J, leaving 12 bases between. CDR1 SNHLY and CDR2 FYNNEI come from the germline V gene. DNA for the CDR3: TGTGCCAGCAGTGAAGCGGGGGGGCCGTTCTATGGCTACACCTTC. This translates into CASSEAGGPFYGYTF.

The CDR3, as DNA: TGTGCCTGGAGTGTAAAGGGGGGAGCTTTCTTT. This codes for CAWSVKGGAFF. The chain carries TRBV30 and TRBJ1-1; D possibly corresponds to TRBD1 (6 bases). Deletions cut 0 bases from V and 10 bases from J, with 9 bases between. CDR3 length equals 11 residues. Germline-derived CDR1 and CDR2 are GTSNPN and SVGIG (reference sequence).

The genes are TRBV7-6 and TRBJ1-3; tentative D call: TRBD1 (5 bases). The CDR3 sequence is 14 residues long. CDR1 is SGHVS and CDR2 is FNYEAQ in the germline V gene. The V gene lost 5 bases and the J gene lost 4 bases, with 12 bases spanning the gap. In DNA, the CDR3 is TGTGCCAGCAGCCCAGGCCAGGGAGGAAACACCATATATTTT. Protein sequence: CASSPGQGGNTIYF. Based on the CDR3 plus reference TRBV7-6 and TRBJ1-3, the full variable domain is GAGVSQSPRYKVTKRGQDVALRCDPISGHVSLYWYRQALGQGPEFLTYFNYEAQQDKSGLPNDRFSAERPEGSISTLTIQRTEQRDSAMYRCASSPGQGGNTIYFGEGSWLTVV.

This clone was counted between two and nine times. The chain combines TRBV29-1 with TRBJ1-5, with D possibly TRBD1 on 5 matching bases. This CDR3 is 14 amino acids long. Trimming cost V 4 bases and J 1 base, with 11 bases left between them. Looked up from germline, CDR1 is SQVTM and CDR2 is ANQGSEA. The CDR3 region is CSVAQRDSNQPQHF. CDR3 in DNA: TGCAGCGTTGCCCAAAGGGACAGCAATCAGCCCCAGCATTTT. Using reference TRBV29-1 and TRBJ1-5 for the parts outside the CDR3, the full variable domain is SAVISQKPSRDICQRGTSLTIQCQVDSQVTMMFWYRQQPGQSLTLIATANQGSEATYESGFVIDKFPISRPNLTFSTLTVSNMSPEDSSIYLCSVAQRDSNQPQHFGDGTRLSIL.

In this sample, this clone turned up once. The chain recombines TRBV7-9 with TRBJ1-1; D unclear. The V end was cut by 2 bases, the J end by 3 bases, with 10 bases between. CDR3 length: 14 amino acids. CDR1 and CDR2 (germline): SEHNR, FQNEAQ (reference sequence). CDR3: CASSLSAGDTEAFF. CDR3 nucleotide sequence: TGTGCCAGCAGCTTATCGGCAGGCGACACTGAAGCTTTCTTT. The full variable domain, with the rest looked up from reference TRBV7-9 and TRBJ1-1, is DTGVSQNPRHKITKRGQNVTFRCDPISEHNRLYWYRQTLGQGPEFLTYFQNEAQLEKSRLLSDRFSAERPKGSFSTLEIQRTEQGDSAMYLCASSLSAGDTEAFFGQGTRLTVV.